These T cell receptor beta chains were read from a single sample in a study of blood T cells in healthy people across ages. TCRdb reprocessed the 5' RACE reads with MiXCR, giving one entry per CDR3 protein. Of approximately 2,000,000 distinct CDR3 sequences listed, 35% to 50% are singletons. Sequencing was carried out using blood. The receptors here all came from a human donor in good health. Both conserved end residues are part of each CDR3. The order of the fields is J gene, D gene, clone size, V gene, CDR3 protein, CDR3 DNA. D genes are given only for firm matches. Expanded clones get a size class; other rows say once, few or many, or leave the size out.

j_call: TRBJ1-1
d_call: NA
clone_size: few
v_call: TRBV12-3/TRBV12-4
cdr3_aa: CASSLKGIGAFF
cdr3_nt: TGTGCCAGCAGTTTAAAAGGAATCGGGGCTTTCTTT

j_call: TRBJ2-5
d_call: NA
clone_size: many
v_call: TRBV9
cdr3_aa: CASSVGGRETQYF
cdr3_nt: TGTGCCAGCAGCGTTGGGGGAAGAGAGACCCAGTACTTC

j_call: TRBJ2-3
d_call: TRBD2
clone_size: NA
v_call: TRBV7-9
cdr3_aa: CASSSDKRGAGDTQYF
cdr3_nt: TGTGCCAGCAGCTCCGATAAGCGGGGAGCGGGAGATACGCAGTATTTT

j_call: TRBJ2-5
d_call: TRBD2
clone_size: NA
v_call: TRBV4-3
cdr3_aa: CASSPQPSGGIGETQYF
cdr3_nt: TGCGCCAGCAGCCCACAGCCTAGCGGGGGGATCGGAGAGACCCAGTACTTC

j_call: TRBJ1-6
d_call: NA
clone_size: few
v_call: TRBV20-1
cdr3_aa: CSAREIAGVWSPLHF
cdr3_nt: TGCAGTGCTAGAGAGATCGCCGGGGTTTGGTCACCCCTCCACTTT

j_call: TRBJ1-1
d_call: NA
clone_size: NA
v_call: TRBV2
cdr3_aa: CASRISENTEAFF
cdr3_nt: TGTGCCAGCAGAATATCAGAGAACACTGAAGCTTTCTTT

j_call: TRBJ2-1
d_call: NA
clone_size: few
v_call: TRBV5-6
cdr3_aa: CASSAAGPSSYNEQFF
cdr3_nt: TGTGCCAGTTCGGCGGCAGGGCCTAGCTCCTACAATGAGCAGTTCTTC

j_call: TRBJ2-7
d_call: TRBD1
clone_size: NA
v_call: TRBV20-1
cdr3_aa: CSATRGQAAFEQYF
cdr3_nt: TGCAGTGCTACTAGGGGACAGGCAGCTTTCGAGCAGTACTTC

j_call: TRBJ2-3
d_call: TRBD2
clone_size: NA
v_call: TRBV6-2/TRBV6-3
cdr3_aa: CASSYVSGGGAGDTQYF
cdr3_nt: TGTGCCAGCAGTTACGTCTCCGGCGGGGGGGCAGGAGATACGCAGTATTTT

j_call: TRBJ2-1
d_call: NA
clone_size: few
v_call: TRBV5-1
cdr3_aa: CASSPPPGNNEQFF
cdr3_nt: TGCGCCAGCAGCCCTCCCCCGGGGAACAATGAGCAGTTCTTC

j_call: TRBJ2-7
d_call: NA
clone_size: NA
v_call: TRBV9
cdr3_aa: CASSPHSGDTRTYEQYF
cdr3_nt: TGTGCCAGCAGCCCCCATTCTGGGGACACCAGAACCTACGAGCAGTACTTC

j_call: TRBJ1-2
d_call: NA
clone_size: few
v_call: TRBV10-3
cdr3_aa: CAISGEQGGYTF
cdr3_nt: TGTGCCATCAGCGGGGAACAGGGTGGCTACACCTTC

j_call: TRBJ2-7
d_call: NA
clone_size: NA
v_call: TRBV20-1
cdr3_aa: CSARDRAGPVLNEQYF
cdr3_nt: TGCAGTGCTAGAGATCGGGCCGGGCCAGTCTTGAACGAGCAGTACTTC

j_call: TRBJ1-5
d_call: TRBD1
clone_size: NA
v_call: TRBV5-8
cdr3_aa: CASSLVGQGARGNQPQHF
cdr3_nt: TGTGCCAGCAGCTTGGTGGGACAGGGGGCGCGGGGCAATCAGCCCCAGCATTTT

j_call: TRBJ2-5
d_call: NA
clone_size: NA
v_call: TRBV6-5
cdr3_aa: CASSYYPGQEIGEQYF
cdr3_nt: TGTGCCAGCAGCTATTATCCGGGCCAAGAGATTGGGGAGCAGTACTTC

j_call: TRBJ2-3
d_call: TRBD2
clone_size: NA
v_call: TRBV6-5
cdr3_aa: CASSSRLARGLTDTQYF
cdr3_nt: TGTGCCAGCAGTTCACGACTAGCACGGGGTCTCACAGATACGCAGTATTTT

j_call: TRBJ1-1
d_call: NA
clone_size: few
v_call: TRBV12-3/TRBV12-4
cdr3_aa: CASSLEFLTPTTKAFF
cdr3_nt: TGTGCCAGCAGTTTGGAATTTCTGACACCCACTACCAAAGCTTTCTTT

j_call: TRBJ1-2
d_call: NA
clone_size: NA
v_call: TRBV7-2
cdr3_aa: CASSLAQDYGYTF
cdr3_nt: TGTGCCAGCAGCTTAGCCCAAGACTATGGCTACACCTTC

j_call: TRBJ2-7
d_call: TRBD1
clone_size: few
v_call: TRBV29-1
cdr3_aa: CSGLGQPPYEQYF
cdr3_nt: TGCAGCGGCCTGGGACAGCCACCCTACGAGCAGTACTTC

j_call: TRBJ2-7
d_call: NA
clone_size: few
v_call: TRBV3-1
cdr3_aa: CASSQVGRGEEQYF
cdr3_nt: TGTGCCAGCAGCCAAGTTGGTAGGGGGGAAGAGCAGTACTTC

j_call: TRBJ2-1
d_call: TRBD2
clone_size: NA
v_call: TRBV5-1
cdr3_aa: CASKIGSGVYNEQFF
cdr3_nt: TGCGCCAGCAAGATCGGGAGCGGGGTATATAATGAGCAGTTCTTC

j_call: TRBJ1-2
d_call: NA
clone_size: many
v_call: TRBV4-3
cdr3_aa: CASSQGGRDYTF
cdr3_nt: TGCGCCAGCAGCCAAGGAGGGCGCGACTACACCTTC

j_call: TRBJ2-5
d_call: NA
clone_size: NA
v_call: TRBV4-1
cdr3_aa: CASSQVQGETQYF
cdr3_nt: TGCGCCAGCAGCCAAGTCCAGGGGGAGACCCAGTACTTC

j_call: TRBJ1-6
d_call: NA
clone_size: many
v_call: TRBV7-7
cdr3_aa: CASSLGEGSPLHF
cdr3_nt: TGTGCCAGCAGCTTAGGGGAAGGTTCACCCCTCCACTTT

j_call: TRBJ1-4
d_call: NA
clone_size: NA
v_call: TRBV7-9
cdr3_aa: CASSLPRTGLRNEKLFF
cdr3_nt: TGTGCCAGCAGCTTGCCACGAACGGGGCTACGGAATGAAAAACTGTTTTTT

j_call: TRBJ1-5
d_call: NA
clone_size: NA
v_call: TRBV20-1
cdr3_aa: CSARGAASNQPQHF
cdr3_nt: TGCAGTGCTAGAGGGGCAGCTAGCAATCAGCCCCAGCATTTT

j_call: TRBJ2-1
d_call: TRBD2
clone_size: NA
v_call: TRBV4-2
cdr3_aa: CASSQVGRGGTWAPNEQFF
cdr3_nt: TGTGCCAGCAGCCAAGTTGGGCGGGGGGGCACGTGGGCCCCAAATGAGCAGTTCTTC

j_call: TRBJ2-1
d_call: NA
clone_size: few
v_call: TRBV21-1
cdr3_aa: CASRGGGQSSYNEQFF
cdr3_nt: TGTGCCAGCAGGGGGGGGGGACAGAGCTCCTACAATGAGCAGTTCTTC

j_call: TRBJ2-1
d_call: NA
clone_size: few
v_call: TRBV28
cdr3_aa: CASSSHDPLGEQFF
cdr3_nt: TGTGCCAGCAGTTCCCATGACCCGTTGGGTGAGCAGTTCTTC